Listed below are T cell receptor beta chains from one sample, sequenced in a study of blood T cell repertoires in COVID-19. The table came from immunoSEQ multiplex PCR; TCRdb's copy has only in-frame clones and leaves some out. Of roughly 49,000 clones in the sample, 68% are singletons; the top ten hold approximately 9%. The sample consisted of peripheral blood. These receptor sequences come from a woman aged 65 to 85 with acute or convalescent COVID-19. The CDR3 runs from the conserved cysteine through the conserved F or W. The D gene is left open where the match is weak. Clone size is stated in some rows and not others, as once, few, many or a class when expanded.

d_call	v_call	clone_size	j_call	cdr3_aa	cdr3_nt
NA	TRBV19	NA	TRBJ2-5	CASTPSRVEETQYF	TGTGCCAGTACCCCGTCCAGGGTAGAAGAGACCCAGTACTTC
NA	TRBV28	NA	TRBJ1-2	CASSFSAGNYGYTF	TGTGCCAGCAGTTTTAGTGCAGGGAACTATGGCTACACCTTC
TRBD2	TRBV4-3	NA	TRBJ2-1	CASSQREANEQFF	TGCGCCAGCAGCCAGCGGGAGGCGAATGAGCAGTTCTTC
TRBD2	TRBV30	NA	TRBJ2-7	CAWSNPSGPTSQYF	TGTGCCTGGAGCAACCCTAGCGGCCCTACGAGCCAGTACTTC
NA	TRBV19	NA	TRBJ2-1	CASSIDPPGEFGSNEQFF	TGTGCCAGTAGTATAGATCCACCGGGGGAGTTCGGATCGAATGAGCAGTTCTTC
TRBD1	TRBV10-3	few	TRBJ2-3	CAARQGEADTQYF	TGTGCCGCCCGACAGGGAGAAGCAGATACGCAGTATTTT
NA	TRBV15	few	TRBJ1-5	CATSAGGNQPQHF	TGTGCCACCAGCGCGGGGGGGAATCAGCCCCAGCATTTT
TRBD1	TRBV7-7	once	TRBJ2-7	CASSQKGQSEQYF	TGTGCCAGCAGCCAGAAGGGACAGAGCGAGCAGTACTTC
NA	TRBV2	NA	TRBJ1-1	CASSERNTEAFF	TGTGCCAGCAGCGAGAGGAACACTGAAGCTTTCTTT
TRBD1	TRBV5-4	few	TRBJ1-3	CASRRWGQGTGNTIYF	TGTGCCAGCAGGCGATGGGGACAGGGGACTGGAAACACCATATATTTT
NA	TRBV2	NA	TRBJ2-5	CASSESLVGETQYF	TGTGCCAGCAGTGAATCACTAGTGGGGGAGACCCAGTACTTC
NA	TRBV18	few	TRBJ2-6	CASSPSITYSGANVLTF	TGTGCCAGCTCACCAAGTATAACATACTCTGGGGCCAACGTCCTGACTTTC
TRBD2	TRBV7-2	once	TRBJ2-3	CASSLWNGGATDTQYF	TGTGCCAGCAGCTTATGGAACGGGGGGGCCACAGATACGCAGTATTTT
TRBD2	TRBV9	few	TRBJ2-3	CASSVVRRGGPQYF	TGTGCCAGCAGCGTAGTGAGGCGGGGGGGCCCGCAGTATTTT
NA	TRBV28	NA	TRBJ1-1	CASSLSGVMNTEAFF	TGTGCCAGCAGTTTATCGGGGGTTATGAACACTGAAGCTTTCTTT
NA	TRBV28	NA	TRBJ2-1	CASKAQNEQFF	TGTGCCAGCAAAGCGCAGAATGAGCAGTTCTTC
NA	TRBV28	NA	TRBJ2-7	CASSLTQGFHEQYF	TGTGCCAGCAGTTTAACGCAGGGGTTCCACGAGCAGTACTTC
NA	TRBV7-3	NA	TRBJ2-3	CASSPTVKDTQYF	TGTGCCAGCAGCCCCACAGTGAAGGATACGCAGTATTTT
TRBD2	TRBV5-1	once	TRBJ2-5	CASSLRTSGGQETQYF	TGCGCCAGCAGCTTAAGGACTAGCGGGGGGCAAGAGACCCAGTACTTC
NA	TRBV19	few	TRBJ2-4	CASSMRPGLAKNIQYF	TGTGCCAGTAGTATGCGTCCCGGGTTAGCCAAAAACATTCAGTACTTC
TRBD2	TRBV29-1	NA	TRBJ2-7	CSVVGRGLADSTGYEQYF	TGCAGCGTTGTTGGTAGGGGACTAGCGGATTCCACGGGGTACGAGCAGTACTTC
TRBD2	TRBV28	NA	TRBJ2-1	CASSSGTSGLVYNEQFF	TGTGCCAGCAGTTCCGGGACTAGCGGGCTGGTCTACAATGAGCAGTTCTTC
TRBD1	TRBV19	NA	TRBJ1-1	CASSIAHRGPTEAFF	TGTGCCAGTAGTATCGCCCACAGGGGCCCAACTGAAGCTTTCTTT
TRBD2	TRBV6-2/TRBV6-3	few	TRBJ2-7	CASSYPGGSYEQYF	TGTGCCAGCAGTTACCCCGGGGGGAGCTACGAGCAGTACTTC
NA	TRBV24-1	few	TRBJ2-1	CATSALPNEQFF	TGTGCCACCAGTGCTCTCCCCAATGAGCAGTTCTTC
TRBD2	TRBV10-3	NA	TRBJ2-1	CATGGGNNEQFF	TGTGCCACCGGGGGAGGGAACAATGAGCAGTTCTTC
TRBD1	TRBV6-4	NA	TRBJ1-2	CASSPGTGDGYTF	TGTGCCAGCAGCCCTGGGACAGGAGACGGCTACACCTTC
NA	TRBV30	few	TRBJ1-2	CAWRWAGVNGYTF	TGTGCCTGGAGGTGGGCAGGGGTAAATGGCTACACCTTC